This entry lists 23 T cell receptor beta chains sequenced from one sample in a study of Ad26.COV2.S vaccination and SARS-CoV-2 variants. Clones were sequenced by immunoSEQ multiplex PCR, and TCRdb holds only the in-frame ones, with some missing. The table lists roughly 240,000 clones, around 89% of them singletons. Indicated treatment: some 20 received Ad26.COV2.S at low or high dose, single or two shots; several received placebo; per-sample allocation not given. Each sample was drawn 63 days after the first injection (of vaccine or placebo). The sample was peripheral blood, taken in a trial of Ad26.COV2.S vaccine versus placebo. All receptors derive from a person aged 18-65 years who received the Ad26.COV2.S COVID-19 vaccine or a placebo.

The rearrangement links TRBV2 to TRBJ1-1; D gene uncertain. V dropped 2 bases and J dropped 1 base, with 8 bases sitting between them. The length of the CDR3 is 14 residues. The germline CDR1 and CDR2 sequences are SNHLY and FYNNEI. The CDR3 here is CASSERARNTEAFF. In nucleotides, the CDR3 is TGTGCCAGCAGTGAAAGGGCGAGGAACACTGAAGCTTTCTTT.

The chain is built from TRBV6-5 and TRBJ2-1; D tentatively fits TRBD1 or TRBD2 (5 bases each). CDR3 length: 15 residues. Germline V gene data show CDR1 as MNHEY and CDR2 as SVGAGI. The V gene lost 2 bases and the J gene lost 7 bases, with 15 bases spanning the gap. In nucleotides, the CDR3 is TGTGCCAGCAGTTACGAGGGGTTTTCGAATAATGAGCAGTTCTTC. Its protein is CASSYEGFSNNEQFF.

The chain has TRBV4-3 and TRBJ2-3; D not resolved. V dropped 0 bases and J dropped 2 bases, with 9 bases sitting between them. The germline CDR1 and CDR2 sequences are LGHNA and YSLEER. The CDR3 covers 15 residues. CDR3 DNA: TGCGCCAGCAGCCAAGAATGGACGGCCACAGATACGCAGTATTTT. Residues: CASSQEWTATDTQYF.

This clone was counted a few times. The CDR3 sequence: CASSQVFSAAISSYNSPLHF. The CDR3 DNA sequence: TGCGCCAGCAGCCAAGTTTTTAGCGCAGCAATTAGCTCCTATAATTCACCCCTCCACTTT. The chain employs TRBV4-3 and TRBJ1-6, with D unclear. CDR1 is LGHNA and CDR2 is YSLEER in the germline V gene. V shed 1 base and J shed 0 bases, with 19 bases lying between them. This CDR3 comprises 20 residues.

This chain connects TRBV4-2 to TRBJ1-1; unclear D gene. CDR1 and CDR2 from the germline V gene are LGHNA and YNFKEQ. The V end lost 0 bases, the J end lost 3 bases, and 5 bases lay between the germline ends. There are 13 residues in the CDR3. CDR3 protein: CASSQEVDTEAFF. CDR3 coding DNA: TGTGCCAGCAGCCAAGAAGTAGACACTGAAGCTTTCTTT.

This clone came up once. The genes are TRBV10-3 and TRBJ1-4; 10 nucleotides align to TRBD1. V lost 6 bases and J lost 10; bases outside the gene matches: 8. Germline CDR1 reads ENHRY; CDR2 reads SYGVKD. There are 14 residues in the CDR3. This CDR3 reads CAISPGQGPGKLFF. CDR3 nucleotide sequence: TGTGCCATCAGCCCGGGACAGGGGCCTGGAAAACTGTTTTTT.

This chain uses TRBV5-1 with TRBJ1-4; possibly TRBD1 for D (5 bases). The CDR3 contains 14 residues. CDR1 and CDR2 from the germline V gene are SGHRS and YFSETQ. V lost 1 base and J lost 7, with 11 bases in between. For the CDR3, the DNA is TGCGCCAGCAGCTTGTTTAGCAGGGTTGAAAAACTGTTTTTT. This sequence encodes CASSLFSRVEKLFF.

CDR3 in amino acids: CASTGQGAYEQYF. CDR3 nucleotides: TGTGCCAGCACCGGACAGGGGGCTTACGAGCAGTACTTC. The rearrangement links TRBV12-3 or TRBV12-4 to TRBJ2-7, with 11 bases fitting TRBD1. This CDR3 spans 13 amino acids. V lost 7 bases and J lost 4; bases outside the gene matches: 3.

The chain carries TRBV5-4 and TRBJ2-7; D gene unclear. V lost 4 bases, J lost 1 base, and 12 bases lay in between. Germline V gene data show CDR1 as SGHNT and CDR2 as YYREEE (reference sequence). This CDR3 spans 14 amino acids. CDR3 coding DNA: TGTGCCAGCAGCCTGCAGACCGGGTCCTACGAGCAGTACTTC. The encoded protein is CASSLQTGSYEQYF.

Notes on this clone: One end of the junction is discordant with germline, which a read error may explain. CDR3 amino acids: CASSLAVAGGYEQFF. DNA for the CDR3: TGTGCTAGCAGCTTAGCGGTAGCGGGAGGATATGAGCAGTTCTTC. The V gene is TRBV7-7, the J gene TRBJ2-1, with 10 bases identical to TRBD2. CDR1 and CDR2 from the germline V gene are SSHAT and FNYEAQ (reference sequence). The CDR3 totals 15 residues.

The V and J genes are TRBV5-1 and TRBJ1-1, with TRBD1 identical over 7 bases. V shed 1 base and J 2 bases; nucleotides not matched to a gene: 5. The CDR3 length is 15 residues. Per the germline V gene, CDR1 is SGHRS and CDR2 is YFSETQ. For the CDR3, the DNA is TGCGCCAGCAGCTTGAAGGTAGGGGGCAACACTGAAGCTTTCTTT. This sequence encodes CASSLKVGGNTEAFF.

This sequence joins TRBV27 and TRBJ2-5; D is undetermined. The length of the CDR3 is 10 residues. Trimming took 8 bases from V and 4 from J, leaving 5 bases between them. The germline gives CDR1 MNHEY, CDR2 SMNVEV (reference sequence). The CDR3 bases are TGTGCCAGCGGAAGAGAGACCCAGTACTTC. Amino acid sequence: CASGRETQYF.

This clone is a singleton in its sample. The chain carries TRBV19 and TRBJ1-1; TRBD1 matches 7 bases. The CDR3 has 14 residues. The V and J ends lost 4 bases and 0 bases, in that order; junction bases with no gene match: 2. Germline CDR1 is LNHDA and CDR2 is SQIVND (reference sequence). CDR3 loop: CASSRGQMNTEAFF. The CDR3 DNA reads TGTGCCAGTAGTAGGGGACAGATGAACACTGAAGCTTTCTTT. Full variable domain (missing parts from reference TRBV19 and TRBJ1-1): DGGITQSPKYLFRKEGQNVTLSCEQNLNHDAMYWYRQDPGQGLRLIYYSQIVNDFQKGDIAEGYSVSREKKESFPLTVTSAQKNPTAFYLCASSRGQMNTEAFFGQGTRLTVV.

This clone has only one observation. The V call is TRBV20-1, the J call TRBJ2-1, with D maybe TRBD1 (5 bases). The CDR3 is 14 residues long. From germline, CDR1 is DFQATT and CDR2 SNEGSKA (reference sequence). V lost 3 bases and J lost 7, with 16 bases in between. In DNA form, the CDR3 reads TGCAGTGCTAGTGGCAGGGCGAGTAGAAATGAGCAGTTCTTC. It encodes CSASGRASRNEQFF.

The chain is built from TRBV10-3 and TRBJ1-1; 9 positions agree with TRBD1. The CDR3 loop spans 13 amino acids. The J segment lost 11 bases and the V segment lost 6 bases, leaving 10 bases of the junction unmatched. Germline CDR1 is ENHRY and CDR2 is SYGVKD. In DNA, the CDR3 is TGTGCCATCAGGCCGGGACAGGGTCAAGTGGCTTTCTTT. Translation: CAIRPGQGQVAFF.

The genes are TRBV6-2 or TRBV6-3 and TRBJ1-2, with D unclear. The V end lost 0 bases, the J end lost 1 base, and 9 bases lay between the germline ends. This CDR3 is 15 amino acids long. CDR1 is MNHEY, CDR2 SVGEGT, per germline. CDR3 in DNA: TGTGCCAGCAGTTACTCGACCGTAGTTAACTATGGCTACACCTTC. Its protein is CASSYSTVVNYGYTF.

The chain has TRBV11-2 and TRBJ2-4; D is ambiguous. From germline, CDR1 is SGHAT and CDR2 FQNNGV. Trimming cost V 8 bases and J 3 bases, with 14 bases left between them. CDR3 size: 14 residues. The chain's CDR3 is CASGQETYKNIQYF. CDR3 nucleotide sequence: TGTGCCAGCGGGCAGGAGACGTACAAAAACATTCAGTACTTC.

This rearrangement joins TRBV19 to TRBJ2-7; 8 bases agree with TRBD1. CDR1 is LNHDA, CDR2 SQIVND, per germline (reference sequence). After removal of 9 bases from V and 3 bases from J, the junction contained 7 bases not matched to a gene. The CDR3 has 13 amino acids. The CDR3 reads CASTGGFGYEQYF. The CDR3 DNA reads TGTGCCAGCACAGGGGGATTCGGCTACGAGCAGTACTTC.

This chain uses TRBV28 with TRBJ2-5; TRBD1 matches at 10 bases. Germline lookup yields CDR1 MDHEN and CDR2 SYDVKM. This CDR3 region has 15 residues. V gave up 7 bases and J gave up 2 bases; unmatched junction bases: 7. CDR3 sequence: CASTMGQGTQETQYF. DNA for the CDR3: TGTGCCAGCACCATGGGACAGGGGACTCAAGAGACCCAGTACTTC. Combining the CDR3 with reference TRBV28 and TRBJ2-5 gives the whole variable domain DVKVTQSSRYLVKRTGEKVFLECVQDMDHENMFWYRQDPGLGLRLIYFSYDVKMKEKGDIPEGYSVSREKKERFSLILESASTNQTSMYLCASTMGQGTQETQYFGPGTRLLVL.

This chain links TRBV4-3 with TRBJ1-1; weak D call: TRBD1 (5 bases). The CDR3 covers 16 residues. Deletions cut 4 bases from V and 7 bases from J, with 22 bases between. Germline loops: CDR1 LGHNA, CDR2 YSLEER. CDR3 sequence: CASSRSPGLGSGEAFF. CDR3 bases: TGCGCCAGCAGCCGAAGCCCGGGACTAGGGAGTGGTGAAGCTTTCTTT.

This clone was found once. The J gene is TRBJ2-5, the V gene TRBV5-6, with D perhaps TRBD1 (6 bases). Germline values: CDR1 SGHDT, CDR2 YYEEEE. The germline V and J ends were trimmed by 0 bases and 4 bases, with 16 bases remaining between them. CDR3 length: 16 residues. CDR3 amino acids: CASSLVGARLGETQYF. Written as DNA, the CDR3 is TGTGCCAGCAGCTTGGTGGGGGCCAGGTTAGGAGAGACCCAGTACTTC.

The CDR3 protein is CASSFVSQGRTEAFF. The CDR3 DNA is TGTGCCAGCAGCTTTGTCTCGCAGGGAAGGACTGAAGCTTTCTTT. V and J are TRBV7-2 and TRBJ1-1; the D gene is possibly TRBD1 (5 bases). V dropped 3 bases and J dropped 5 bases, with 16 bases sitting between them. The CDR3 is 15 amino acids. Looked up from germline, CDR1 is SGHTA and CDR2 is FQGNSA. The full variable domain, its missing parts supplied by reference TRBV7-2 and TRBJ1-1, is GAGVSQSPSNKVTEKGKDVELRCDPISGHTALYWYRQSLGQGLEFLIYFQGNSAPDKSGLPSDRFSAERTGGSVSTLTIQRTQQEDSAVYLCASSFVSQGRTEAFFGQGTRLTVV.

This chain connects TRBV5-6 to TRBJ1-6; the match to TRBD1 covers 7 bases. Germline V gene lookup returns CDR1 SGHDT and CDR2 YYEEEE. This CDR3 has 14 residues. With V trimmed by 6 bases and J by 7 bases, 7 bases remained unmatched. CDR3 in DNA: TGTGCCAGCAAGGGAGGGACAGAGAATTCACCCCTCCACTTT. It translates to CASKGGTENSPLHF.